The present T cell receptor beta chain was sequenced within a study of T cell responses to AZD1222 COVID-19 vaccine (dated by TCRdb to 2020 to 2022). Broadly, across the study: AZD1222 recipients given second doses at about 4 weeks or at about 12 weeks were pooled, since spike-specific TCR depth and breadth were not found to differ between the two schedules. A total of 230 to 250 trial participants underwent TCR sequencing, of whom nearly 210 received two doses of AZD1222 and around 25 received two doses of the MenACWY control vaccine. Trial participants were enrolled by age into subgroups of 18-55, 56-69 and 70-plus years, and around 140, 26 and 57 TCR-sequenced participants, respectively, were included in these subgroups. The paper as a whole reports these results and caveats: Because no day 14 peak-response samples were available, repertoires were characterized only after the peak T cell response. Most participants were white British and females outnumbered males, and the authors suggested that clonal diversity may have been underestimated. After two AZD1222 doses, spike-specific TCR breadth and depth were significantly higher than at day 0 and than in MenACWY recipients. The whole spike protein was spanned by vaccine-associated CD4 TCRs, and dominant responses were seen in regions 160-218 and 743-854. The 56-69-year group was small, and its depth increase did not reach significance, likely because of low power. Conclusions about previously exposed vaccinees are limited because only six or seven AZD1222 recipients were SARS-CoV-2 seropositive at baseline. Reportedly, close to half of the unique spike-specific TCRs recognized epitopes lying outside the regions that are mutated in the B.1.351 and B.1.1.7 variants.

The time point label, read with the paper, signifies: baseline before first vaccination. Vaccinee samples came from UK trials COV001 and COV002, including a single-blind randomized controlled phase 2/3 trial of AZD1222 (ChAdOx1 nCoV-19) in healthy adults. Trial participant PBMC samples were collected at day 0 and day 28 after the second dose for TCRbeta chain sequencing. The CDR3 regions of human TCRbeta chains were analyzed by immunosequencing. The authors' pipeline ran thus. Repertoire TCRs were matched against a reference library of SARS-CoV-2-specific TCRs generated with the MIRA antigen-specificity platform. Breadth was defined as the fraction of unique TCRs that were SARS-CoV-2-associated, and depth was defined as the fraction of total T cells that were SARS-CoV-2-associated. Each spike-specific TCR was assigned to its reactive spike region and to a CD4 or CD8 class using the MIRA data. Log10-transformed breadth and depth values were compared by one-way ANOVA with Sidak's multiple comparisons tests. TCRdb took this table from immuneACCESS and kept in-frame rearrangements with V and J called. Such tables lack part of the clones; where checked against another copy, unresolved V genes explain under half of the gap, and the rest is unexplained. Clonal size and the V and J genes are those of that table, whereas D and trimming came from the DNA. Present in this sample are roughly 110,000 clones, about 90% of which were seen just once. Of the sample, under 25% falls within the top ten clones.

As concerns this clone: Which antigen it targets is not known. Base qualities were left out, and no much larger clone turns up one base away.

CDR1 LGHDT and CDR2 YNNKEL were looked up in the germline V gene (reference sequence). V lost 1 base and J lost 3 bases; the stretch between them is 6 bases long. The CDR3 goes from the cysteine to the phenylalanine over 13 residues. The kept DNA is CDR3 alone, 39 bases in frame from the first base. This TCR was sampled from an adult in good health. Sequenced material: peripheral blood, taken on day 0 of AZD1222 vaccination. Recombination connected TRBV3-1 (or the pseudogene TRBV3-2) to TRBJ1-1, with no confident D gene call. The CDR3 region has the sequence CASSQATHTEAFF. DNA sequence: TGTGCCAGCAGCCAAGCCACACACACTGAAGCTTTCTTT.